Given below is one TCR beta chain in context. The antigen remains unidentified. This record comes from a study of OX40 agonist ivuxolimab in advanced cancers. Assay used: immunoSEQ multiplex PCR; TCRdb lists only in-frame clones, some missing. The sample has roughly 70,000 clones, 85% to 90% seen once. Study-wide findings and caveats: Doses of 0.1 to 3.0 mg/kg were accompanied by clonal expansion of CD4+ and CD8+ blood T cells by week 6.

Germline CDR1 is SGDLS and CDR2 is YYNGEE. This CDR3 spans 15 amino acids. V was shortened by 1 base and J by 2 bases, with 9 bases between the two germline ends. Sequenced material: CD4+ or CD8+ T cells sorted from blood, taken in a trial of the OX40 agonist ivuxolimab. This receptor was obtained from an adult with an advanced solid tumor such as melanoma, head and neck, liver or kidney cancer. V and J are TRBV9 and TRBJ2-2, with D unclear. The CDR3 protein is CASSVSTFNTGELFF. The CDR3, as DNA: TGTGCCAGCAGCGTATCAACTTTTAACACCGGGGAGCTGTTTTTT.